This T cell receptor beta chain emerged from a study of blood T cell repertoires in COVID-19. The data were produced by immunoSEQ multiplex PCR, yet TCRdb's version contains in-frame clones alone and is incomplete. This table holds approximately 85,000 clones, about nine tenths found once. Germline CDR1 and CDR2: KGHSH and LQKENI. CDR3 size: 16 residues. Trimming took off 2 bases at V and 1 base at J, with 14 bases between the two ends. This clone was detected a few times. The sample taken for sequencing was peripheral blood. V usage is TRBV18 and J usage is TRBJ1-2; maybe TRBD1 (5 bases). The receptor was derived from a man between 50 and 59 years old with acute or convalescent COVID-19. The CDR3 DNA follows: TGTGCCAGCTCACCATCGTCCGGGGGTGGTAACTATGGCTACACCTTC. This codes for CASSPSSGGGNYGYTF.